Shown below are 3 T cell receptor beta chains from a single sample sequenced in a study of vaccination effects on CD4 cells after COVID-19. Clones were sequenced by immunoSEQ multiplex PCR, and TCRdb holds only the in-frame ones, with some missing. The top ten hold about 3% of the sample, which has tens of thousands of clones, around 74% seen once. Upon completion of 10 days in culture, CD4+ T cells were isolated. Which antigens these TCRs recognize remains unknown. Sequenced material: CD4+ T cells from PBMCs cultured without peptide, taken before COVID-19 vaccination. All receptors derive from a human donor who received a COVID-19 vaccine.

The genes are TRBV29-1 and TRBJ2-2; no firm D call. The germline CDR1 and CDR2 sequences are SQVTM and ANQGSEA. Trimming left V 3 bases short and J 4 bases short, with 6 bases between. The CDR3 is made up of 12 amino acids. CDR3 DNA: TGCAGCGTTGATCCGGGCACCGGGGAGCTGTTTTTT. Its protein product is CSVDPGTGELFF.

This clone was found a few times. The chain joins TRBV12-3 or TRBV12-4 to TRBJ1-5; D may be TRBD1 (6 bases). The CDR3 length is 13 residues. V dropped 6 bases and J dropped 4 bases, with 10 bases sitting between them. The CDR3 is CASRPTGNQPQHF. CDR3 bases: TGTGCCAGCAGACCCACAGGGAATCAGCCCCAGCATTTT.

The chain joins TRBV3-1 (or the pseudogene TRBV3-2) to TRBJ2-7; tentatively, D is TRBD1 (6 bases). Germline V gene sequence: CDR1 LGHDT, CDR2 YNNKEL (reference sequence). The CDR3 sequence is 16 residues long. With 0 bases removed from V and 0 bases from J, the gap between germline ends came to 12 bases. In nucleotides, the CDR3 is TGTGCCAGCAGCCAAGATCAGGGGCTTAGCTCCTACGAGCAGTACTTC. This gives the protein CASSQDQGLSSYEQYF.